This note documents a single TCR beta chain sequence. Its antigen is not identified. The data belong to a study of shared clonotypes between healthy human individuals. Generated by immunoSEQ multiplex PCR, the TCRdb table keeps only in-frame clones and is missing some. Here the sample spans over a million clones, about four fifths being singletons. Points from the study as a whole: The study found about 5% of naive CD4 clonotypes shared across a few donors.

Germline V gene sequence: CDR1 SGHRS, CDR2 YFSETQ. This CDR3 is 15 amino acids long. V dropped 3 bases and J dropped 0 bases, with 13 bases sitting between them. V gene TRBV5-1 combines with J gene TRBJ2-7; D is possibly TRBD1 (7 bases). Sequenced sample: memory CD4+ T cells from PBMCs. Noted subset: CD45RA-negative fraction. The receptor was derived from a man aged 18 to 35 in good health. Some clones in this sample may be carry-over from other donors' samples. The CDR3 DNA reads TGCGCCAGCAGCTCTCGGGGGACAGACTCCTACGAGCAGTACTTC. Its protein is CASSSRGTDSYEQYF.